This T cell receptor beta chain stems from a study of blood T cell repertoires in COVID-19 (dated by TCRdb to 2020 to 2022). About the study as a whole: Samples covering the acute and convalescent phases of COVID-19 were provided by collaborators in the United States, Italy and Spain. Where available, HLA class I and class II types were taken from metadata supplied by the sample provider and were not determined by assay-based typing. The dataset comprised deeply sampled blood TCRbeta repertoires from subjects exposed to, actively infected with, or recovered from COVID-19. The repertoires were released in a freely available public database intended as a resource for research on the immune response to SARS-CoV-2. Samples came from the ongoing ImmuneRACE study (first 160 participants) plus 1,254 subjects from 6 global collaborators. The prospective study material was composed of cDNA or gDNA derived from T cells, B-cell-depleted T cells, or PBMCs. A de-identified subject ID, COVID-19 status, age in years and sex were almost always included in the sample metadata.

Deletion took 0 bases off V and 9 bases off J, with a span of 15 bases between the germline ends. The CDR3, from cysteine to phenylalanine, totals 16 residues. Only the CDR3 region is kept as DNA, spanning 48 bases read in frame from base 1. Based on the germline V gene, the CDR1 and CDR2 sequences are MNHEY and SVGAGI. Comments on this clone: Its specific antigen is unknown. The sample holds no much larger clone one base away, and base qualities are not on file.

Whole blood was collected in K2EDTA tubes by collaborating institutions according to the institutions' own protocols. Collaborator samples were shipped for TCRbeta analysis as frozen whole blood, isolated PBMCs, or DNA extracted from either sample type. General study outcomes and caveats: The amount of clinical and demographic metadata varied by source and participant and was provided uncurated.

The immunoSEQ Assay, a bias-controlled multiplex PCR, was used to amplify TCRbeta CDR3 regions from genomic DNA. The original methods were these. Within the assay, amplification of reference gene primers was used to estimate how many nucleated cells each sample contained. To quantify the absolute abundance of each unique TCRbeta CDR3 rearrangement, sequence reads were collapsed and filtered. For each sample, productive Simpson clonality was calculated by taking the square root of Simpson's diversity index across productive rearrangements. As stored in TCRdb, this immuneACCESS dataset retains in-frame rearrangements with V and J assigned. A fraction of the clones does not appear; measured against another copy, unresolved V genes explain less than half of the discrepancy, and the remainder lacks a known reason. Clonal size and the V and J genes are those of that table, whereas D and trimming came from the DNA. Within this sample are around 700,000 clones, with over 80% of them counted one time only. Clones ranked in the top ten supply roughly 0.26% of the sample.

The receptor was derived from a woman aged 18-29 years with acute or convalescent COVID-19. Sequencing was done on a sample of peripheral blood. The V and J segments used are TRBV6-5 and TRBJ1-6, with a tentative D gene TRBD1 over 6 matching bases. CDR3 region: CASSYSTGTSRSPLHF. The DNA sequence follows: TGTGCCAGCAGTTACTCGACGGGGACAAGCCGTTCACCCCTCCACTTT.